The 31 T cell receptor beta chains below come from one sample, sequenced in a study of CD8+ T cells in alopecia areata. The treatment here: oral pan-JAK inhibitor, 5-10 mg twice daily. Once RNA had been extracted, it was reverse transcribed into cDNA to act as the sequencing template. Only in-frame clones appear in the TCRdb table, and some are missing; sequencing was by immunoSEQ multiplex PCR. The table records about 140,000 clones, 75% to 85% of them present only once. The sample consisted of CD8+ T cells sorted from blood, taken at week 4, from a patient treated with tofacitinib. The origin of the receptors is a human donor with alopecia areata.

The chain couples TRBV6-5 to TRBJ2-3; D not resolved. Per the germline V gene, CDR1 is MNHEY and CDR2 is SVGAGI. V was cut by 5 bases and J by 0 bases, with 6 bases left in between. CDR3 length: 13 amino acids. CDR3 sequence reads: CASSVRSTDTQYF. The CDR3 nucleotides read TGTGCCAGCAGTGTTAGGAGCACAGATACGCAGTATTTT.

The chain recombines TRBV7-2 with TRBJ2-7; no firm D call. V lost 2 bases and J 6 bases, leaving 14 bases between the germline ends. The CDR3 has 14 residues. Germline V gene sequence: CDR1 SGHTA, CDR2 FQGNSA. For the CDR3, the DNA is TGTGCCAGCAGCTTACCAGCACTCGCTTTCGAGCAGTACTTC. It specifies CASSLPALAFEQYF.

The chain employs TRBV10-3 and TRBJ1-2; D not resolved. Germline loops: CDR1 ENHRY, CDR2 SYGVKD. V was pared by 3 bases and J by 0 bases, with 5 bases between. This CDR3 has 13 residues. CDR3 protein: CAISEGTNYGYTF. The CDR3 DNA reads TGTGCCATCAGTGAAGGAACTAACTATGGCTACACCTTC.

The rearrangement joins TRBV20-1 to TRBJ2-1; D is uncertain. V lost 6 bases and J lost 4, with 4 bases in between. Germline CDR1 DFQATT, CDR2 SNEGSKA (reference sequence). CDR3 length equals 10 residues. CDR3 DNA: TGCAGTGCCTCTTACAATGAGCAGTTCTTC. Its protein product is CSASYNEQFF.

The rearrangement joins TRBV18 to TRBJ2-2; D is ambiguous. The CDR3 consists of 15 residues. CDR1 and CDR2 (germline): KGHSH, LQKENI. Trimming cost V 2 bases and J 1 base, with 8 bases left between them. The CDR3 bases are TGTGCCAGCTCACCAGCCCCAAGGAACACCGGGGAGCTGTTTTTT. It encodes CASSPAPRNTGELFF.

The chain recombines TRBV7-8 with TRBJ2-1; 13 bases fit TRBD2. Unmatched junction bases numbered 9, after V lost 5 bases and J lost 8 bases. The CDR3 has 16 amino acids. Germline V CDR1 and CDR2: SGHVS, FQNEAQ. This CDR3 reads CASSKLAGGRGDEQFF. The CDR3 nucleotides are TGTGCCAGCAGCAAACTAGCGGGGGGGCGAGGAGATGAGCAGTTCTTC.

The chain couples TRBV12-5 to TRBJ2-7, with 7 positions matching TRBD1. V lost 2 bases to trimming and J lost 2 bases; unmatched junction nucleotides: 6. The CDR3 spans 15 residues. Germline CDR1 and CDR2: LGHNT and FRNRAP. CDR3 residues: CASGLPRQGAYEQYF. The CDR3 DNA reads TGTGCTAGTGGTTTGCCAAGACAGGGAGCCTACGAGCAGTACTTC.

The J gene is TRBJ2-6, the V gene TRBV19; maybe TRBD2 (5 bases). This CDR3 is built from 16 residues. Trimming stripped 6 bases from V and 2 bases from J, with 14 bases between. Germline V lookup: CDR1 LNHDA, CDR2 SQIVND (reference sequence). CDR3 sequence reads: CASRLGSGTGANVLTF. The CDR3 nucleotides read TGTGCCAGTAGGCTTGGATCGGGGACTGGGGCCAACGTCCTGACTTTC.

This clone showed up just a few times. The chain combines TRBV29-1 with TRBJ2-7; no reliable D call. CDR1 and CDR2 (germline): SQVTM, ANQGSEA. Trimming removed 0 bases at V and 2 bases at J, with 8 bases between. The CDR3 covers 13 residues. The CDR3 reads CSVEELTPYEQYF. DNA for the CDR3: TGCAGCGTTGAAGAGTTGACGCCCTACGAGCAGTACTTC.

The J gene is TRBJ2-1, the V gene TRBV7-8; 10 nucleotides match TRBD2. Trimming at V came to 5 bases and at J to 8 bases, leaving 12 bases not matched to a gene. Germline V lookup: CDR1 SGHVS, CDR2 FQNEAQ. The CDR3 contains 16 residues. CDR3 region: CASSHQRGGRVDEQFF. In DNA, the CDR3 is TGTGCCAGCAGCCATCAGCGGGGGGGCCGGGTAGATGAGCAGTTCTTC.

The gene calls are TRBV7-9 and TRBJ1-5; 7 positions match TRBD1. The germline V gene encodes CDR1 SEHNR and CDR2 FQNEAQ (reference sequence). The CDR3 spans 17 residues. The trim removed 1 base at V and 1 base at J, leaving 7 bases unmatched. The CDR3 reads CASSLGGGRGSNQPQHF. DNA for the CDR3: TGTGCCAGCAGCTTAGGTGGGGGCAGGGGGAGCAATCAGCCCCAGCATTTT. Full variable domain (missing parts from reference TRBV7-9 and TRBJ1-5): DTGVSQNPRHKITKRGQNVTFRCDPISEHNRLYWYRQTLGQGPEFLTYFQNEAQLEKSRLLSDRFSAERPKGSFSTLEIQRTEQGDSAMYLCASSLGGGRGSNQPQHFGDGTRLSIL.

This chain links TRBV29-1 with TRBJ2-1; 12 bases fit TRBD2. This CDR3 has 17 residues. Germline loops: CDR1 SQVTM, CDR2 ANQGSEA. Trimming took 3 bases from V and 0 from J; bases not matched to a gene: 6. In DNA, the CDR3 is TGCAGCGTTGACGGGCTAGCGGGGGGGCCCTCCTACAATGAGCAGTTCTTC. This codes for CSVDGLAGGPSYNEQFF.

The genes are TRBV30 and TRBJ1-2; D call uncertain. The CDR3 length is 13 residues. CDR1 and CDR2 from the germline V gene are GTSNPN and SVGIG (reference sequence). The V gene lost 1 base and the J gene lost 0 bases, with 6 bases spanning the gap. The CDR3 DNA is TGTGCCTGGAGTGGCGCAGCTAACTATGGCTACACCTTC. It codes for CAWSGAANYGYTF.

J is TRBJ2-5 and V is TRBV4-1, with no clear D. Trimming cost V 1 base and J 2 bases, with 11 bases left between them. The germline CDR1 and CDR2 sequences are MGHRA and YSYEKL. The length of the CDR3 is 15 residues. DNA for the CDR3: TGCGCCAGCAGCCAAGTGAAAGGTGATCAAGAGACCCAGTACTTC. Translating gives CASSQVKGDQETQYF.

The J gene is TRBJ1-4, the V gene TRBV14, with D maybe TRBD1 (6 bases). This CDR3 has 13 amino acids. V was trimmed by 0 bases and J by 8 bases, leaving 7 bases between them. Per germline, CDR1 SGHDN and CDR2 FVKESK. CDR3 in amino acids: CASSQEGGEKLFF. The CDR3 DNA reads TGTGCCAGCAGCCAAGAAGGGGGAGAAAAACTGTTTTTT.

V is TRBV5-1 and J is TRBJ2-1; D uncertain. Per germline, CDR1 SGHRS and CDR2 YFSETQ. This CDR3 is 12 amino acids long. V lost 0 bases to trimming and J lost 10 bases, with 8 bases between them. CDR3 nucleotides: TGCGCCAGCAGCTTGGACATCGGGGAGCAGTTCTTC. Its protein product is CASSLDIGEQFF. The variable domain in full, completed from reference TRBV5-1 and TRBJ2-1, reads KAGVTQTPRYLIKTRGQQVTLSCSPISGHRSVSWYQQTPGQGLQFLFEYFSETQRNKGNFPGRFSGRQFSNSRSEMNVSTLELGDSALYLCASSLDIGEQFFGPGTRLTVL.

This clone was observed a single time. The genes are TRBV29-1 and TRBJ2-7; 8 bases align to TRBD1. J gave up 3 bases and V 6 bases, and 7 bases lay outside the gene matches. The germline V gene encodes CDR1 SQVTM and CDR2 ANQGSEA. The CDR3 is made up of 13 amino acids. CDR3 nucleotide sequence: TGCAGCGTCGAGGGGGACAGGCTCTACGAGCAGTACTTC. This encodes CSVEGDRLYEQYF.

This clone was detected only a few times. The CDR3 region is CASSFGTLVFPYNEQFF. DNA for the CDR3: TGTGCCAGCAGCTTCGGGACACTAGTATTTCCCTACAATGAGCAGTTCTTC. V and J are TRBV7-2 and TRBJ2-1, with D possibly matching TRBD1 (6 bases). Germline values: CDR1 SGHTA, CDR2 FQGNSA. The V end was cut by 3 bases, the J end by 2 bases, with 17 bases between. This CDR3 is built from 17 residues.

The chain couples TRBV6-5 to TRBJ2-7, with TRBD1 matching 8 bases. Germline CDR1 and CDR2: MNHEY and SVGAGI. J gave up 1 base and V 2 bases, and 4 bases lay outside the gene matches. This CDR3 contains 15 residues. CDR3 DNA sequence: TGTGCCAGCAGTTACGGGACAGGAGGATCCTACGAGCAGTACTTC. Amino acids: CASSYGTGGSYEQYF.

J is TRBJ2-3 and V is TRBV9; the D is unclear. Per the germline V gene, CDR1 is SGDLS and CDR2 is YYNGEE. The CDR3 length is 12 residues. Trimming took 4 bases from V and 2 from J, leaving 5 bases between them. The CDR3 sequence: CASSTNTDTQYF. The CDR3 nucleotides are TGTGCCAGCAGCACCAACACAGATACGCAGTATTTT. The full variable domain, in which reference TRBV9 and TRBJ2-3 provide the parts outside the CDR3, is DSGVTQTPKHLITATGQRVTLRCSPRSGDLSVYWYQQSLDQGLQFLIQYYNGEERAKGNILERFSAQQFPDLHSELNLSSLELGDSALYFCASSTNTDTQYFGPGTRLTVL.

This clone appeared a single time. The chain carries TRBV9 and TRBJ2-3, with 13 positions matching TRBD2. J gave up 6 bases and V 3 bases, and 4 bases lay outside the gene matches. The length of the CDR3 is 15 residues. Germline V gene data show CDR1 as SGDLS and CDR2 as YYNGEE. The CDR3 sequence: CASSGTSGGADTQYF. The CDR3 region has the DNA TGTGCCAGCAGCGGGACTAGCGGGGGTGCGGATACGCAGTATTTT.

The rearrangement joins TRBV30 to TRBJ2-7; 8 bases are shared with TRBD1. The ends lost 1 base at V and 1 base at J; junction bases unmatched: 6. Germline CDR1 is GTSNPN and CDR2 is SVGIG (reference sequence). The CDR3 length is 15 residues. The CDR3 loop is CAWSGVRGLSYEQYF. The CDR3, as DNA: TGTGCCTGGAGTGGAGTCAGGGGGCTATCCTACGAGCAGTACTTC.

This rearrangement joins TRBV7-9 to TRBJ2-7, with TRBD1 as a possible D gene (6 bases). V lost 5 bases to trimming and J lost 6 bases, with 11 bases between them. Germline V lookup: CDR1 SEHNR, CDR2 FQNEAQ (reference sequence). CDR3 length: 12 residues. As DNA, the CDR3 is TGTGCCAGCAGCAACAGGGTGAGCGAGCAGTACTTC. It yields the protein CASSNRVSEQYF.

The J gene is TRBJ2-1, the V gene TRBV30; 11 bases align to TRBD2. The CDR3 contains 15 residues. The V gene end was trimmed by 0 bases and the J gene end by 3 bases; junction bases not matched to a gene: 1. Germline V gives CDR1 GTSNPN, CDR2 SVGIG (reference sequence). CDR3 sequence (DNA): TGTGCCTGGAGTGTACTAGCGGGGGACTACAATGAGCAGTTCTTC. Its protein product is CAWSVLAGDYNEQFF.

The chain joins TRBV27 to TRBJ2-7; 7 nucleotides agree with TRBD1. Germline CDR1 is MNHEY and CDR2 is SMNVEV (reference sequence). V gave up 5 bases and J gave up 3 bases; unmatched junction bases: 7. The CDR3 totals 14 residues. This chain's CDR3 is CASSLGQSNYEQYF. The CDR3 nucleotides are TGTGCCAGCAGTCTGGGACAGTCCAACTACGAGCAGTACTTC.

The chain recombines TRBV19 with TRBJ1-2; unclear D gene. The CDR3 sequence is 16 residues long. The germline V and J ends were trimmed by 1 base and 0 bases, with 12 bases remaining between them. Germline CDR1 reads LNHDA; CDR2 reads SQIVND (reference sequence). The CDR3, as DNA: TGTGCCAGTAGTATAGTGGTTGACGGTACTAACTATGGCTACACCTTC. This encodes CASSIVVDGTNYGYTF.

This clone was seen once. The chain joins TRBV7-9 to TRBJ1-1; maybe TRBD1 (5 bases). Looked up from germline, CDR1 is SEHNR and CDR2 is FQNEAQ (reference sequence). Trimming left V 11 bases short and J 5 bases short, with 18 bases between. This CDR3 is 13 amino acids long. Here the CDR3 DNA reads TGTGCCTGGAGCCCCCCCCAGGGAACTGAAGCTTTCTTT. The encoded protein is CAWSPPQGTEAFF.

The chain uses TRBV25-1 and TRBJ2-5, with a weak D call TRBD2 (5 bases). Between the trimmed V and J ends, which lost 5 bases and 5 bases, there was a span of 15 bases. Germline CDR1 is MGHDK and CDR2 is SYGVNS. The CDR3 totals 14 residues. For the CDR3, the DNA is TGTGCCAGCAGTCGTGGTCCCCGAGGGGAGACCCAGTACTTC. It yields the protein CASSRGPRGETQYF.

This clone was seen a handful of times. The chain is built from TRBV15 and TRBJ2-5, with 10 bases matching TRBD2. The V gene's germline CDR1 is LNHNV and CDR2 YYDKDF (reference sequence). V dropped 3 bases and J dropped 2; count of bases not matched to a gene: 0. The CDR3 length is 14 residues. The CDR3 region is CATSRTSGQETQYF. Here the CDR3 DNA reads TGTGCCACCAGCAGGACTAGCGGGCAAGAGACCCAGTACTTC.

This clone showed up just once. The V and J genes are TRBV5-6 and TRBJ2-1, with D unclear. V lost 0 bases to trimming and J lost 7 bases, with 5 bases between them. The CDR3 totals 12 residues. Germline V gives CDR1 SGHDT, CDR2 YYEEEE. CDR3 in amino acids: CASSLGMNEQFF. CDR3 bases: TGTGCCAGCAGCTTGGGGATGAATGAGCAGTTCTTC.

The J gene is TRBJ2-7, the V gene TRBV4-1, with D maybe TRBD2 (5 bases). Trimming left V 1 base short and J 4 bases short, with 11 bases between. Germline lookup yields CDR1 MGHRA and CDR2 YSYEKL. The CDR3 runs 14 residues. The CDR3, as DNA: TGCGCCAGCAGCCAAGGAGGGAGCCTGTACGAGCAGTACTTC. Encoded protein: CASSQGGSLYEQYF.